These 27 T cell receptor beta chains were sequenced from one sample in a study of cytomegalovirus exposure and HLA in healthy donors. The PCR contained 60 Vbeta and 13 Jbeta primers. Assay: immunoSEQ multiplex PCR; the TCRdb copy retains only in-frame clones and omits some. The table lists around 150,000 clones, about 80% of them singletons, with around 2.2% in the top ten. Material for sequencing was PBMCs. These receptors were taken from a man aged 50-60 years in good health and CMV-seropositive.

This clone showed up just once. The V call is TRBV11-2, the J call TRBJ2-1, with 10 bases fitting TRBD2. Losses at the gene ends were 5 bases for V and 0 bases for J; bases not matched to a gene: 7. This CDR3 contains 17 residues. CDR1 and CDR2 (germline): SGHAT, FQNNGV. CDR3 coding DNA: TGTGCCAGCAGCACCGGATTAGCGGGGGGCTCCTACAATGAGCAGTTCTTC. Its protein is CASSTGLAGGSYNEQFF.

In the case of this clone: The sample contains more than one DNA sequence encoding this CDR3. The DNA of the CDR3 is TGTGCCAGCAGTTTAGTACGGGACTCATATGGCTACACCTTC. As protein: CASSLVRDSYGYTF. J is TRBJ1-2 and V is TRBV27; TRBD1 might be the D (5 bases). Germline loops: CDR1 MNHEY, CDR2 SMNVEV (reference sequence). V lost 2 bases and J 5 bases, leaving 12 bases between the germline ends. The length of the CDR3 is 14 residues.

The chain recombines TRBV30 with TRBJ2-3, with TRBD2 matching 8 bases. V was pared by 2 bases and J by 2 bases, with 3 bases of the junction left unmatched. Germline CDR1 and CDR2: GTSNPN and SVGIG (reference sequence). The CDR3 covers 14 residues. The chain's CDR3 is CAWSYGGATDTQYF. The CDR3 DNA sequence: TGTGCCTGGAGTTACGGGGGGGCCACAGATACGCAGTATTTT.

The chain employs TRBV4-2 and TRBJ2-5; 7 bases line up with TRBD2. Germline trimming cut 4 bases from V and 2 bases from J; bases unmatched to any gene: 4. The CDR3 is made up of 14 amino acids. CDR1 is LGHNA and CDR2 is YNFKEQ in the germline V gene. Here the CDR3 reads CASSLGLVQETQYF. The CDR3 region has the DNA TGTGCCAGCAGCCTAGGACTAGTACAAGAGACCCAGTACTTC.

The CDR3 DNA is TGTGCCAGCAGCGCAGGACAGGGGGCAGGGAATCAGCCCCAGCATTTT. This sequence encodes CASSAGQGAGNQPQHF. The genes are TRBV9 and TRBJ1-5; 11 bases line up with TRBD1. CDR1 and CDR2 (germline): SGDLS, YYNGEE. V was clipped by 3 bases and J by 4 bases; unmatched bases: 6. The CDR3 totals 16 residues.

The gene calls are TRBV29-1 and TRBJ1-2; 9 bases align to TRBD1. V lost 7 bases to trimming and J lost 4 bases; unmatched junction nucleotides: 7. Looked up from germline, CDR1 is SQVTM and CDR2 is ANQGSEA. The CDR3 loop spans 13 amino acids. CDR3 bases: TGCAGCGCGGGGACAGGGAAGTTCTATGGCTACACCTTC. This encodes CSAGTGKFYGYTF.

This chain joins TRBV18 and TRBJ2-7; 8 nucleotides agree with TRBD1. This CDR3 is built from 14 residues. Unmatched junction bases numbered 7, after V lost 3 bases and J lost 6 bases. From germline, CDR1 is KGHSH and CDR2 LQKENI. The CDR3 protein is CASSPGRQGSEQYF. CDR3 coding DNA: TGTGCCAGCTCACCCGGGAGACAGGGGAGCGAGCAGTACTTC.

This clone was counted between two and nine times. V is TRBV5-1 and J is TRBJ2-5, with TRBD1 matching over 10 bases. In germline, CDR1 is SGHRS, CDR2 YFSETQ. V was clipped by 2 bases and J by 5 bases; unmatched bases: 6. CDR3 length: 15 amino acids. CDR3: CASSFSDRGLETQYF. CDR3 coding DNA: TGCGCCAGCAGCTTCTCCGACAGGGGGCTTGAGACCCAGTACTTC.

This chain's CDR3 is CASSLDLFYNEQFF. The CDR3 nucleotides are TGCGCCAGCAGCTTGGATTTATTCTACAATGAGCAGTTCTTC. The J gene is TRBJ2-1, the V gene TRBV5-1, with D uncertain. Germline CDR1 SGHRS, CDR2 YFSETQ. Trimming removed 0 bases from V and 3 bases from J, with 7 bases in between. CDR3 length equals 14 residues.

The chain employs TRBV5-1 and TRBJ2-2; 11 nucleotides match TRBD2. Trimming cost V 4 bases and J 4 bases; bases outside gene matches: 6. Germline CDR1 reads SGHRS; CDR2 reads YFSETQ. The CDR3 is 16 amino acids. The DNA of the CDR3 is TGCGCCAGCAGCCGAACTAGCGGGGGTACCACCGGGGAGCTGTTTTTT. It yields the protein CASSRTSGGTTGELFF. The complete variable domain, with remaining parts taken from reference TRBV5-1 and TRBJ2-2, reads KAGVTQTPRYLIKTRGQQVTLSCSPISGHRSVSWYQQTPGQGLQFLFEYFSETQRNKGNFPGRFSGRQFSNSRSEMNVSTLELGDSALYLCASSRTSGGTTGELFFGEGSRLTVL.

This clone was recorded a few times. DNA of the CDR3: TGCGCCAGCAGCCAAAGCGGGGGGGCAGTGGAGACCCAGTACTTC. This sequence encodes CASSQSGGAVETQYF. The chain combines TRBV4-1 with TRBJ2-5; 10 bases are a match to TRBD2. Germline V lookup: CDR1 MGHRA, CDR2 YSYEKL. After removal of 2 bases from V and 5 bases from J, the junction contained 5 bases not matched to a gene. The CDR3 has 15 amino acids.

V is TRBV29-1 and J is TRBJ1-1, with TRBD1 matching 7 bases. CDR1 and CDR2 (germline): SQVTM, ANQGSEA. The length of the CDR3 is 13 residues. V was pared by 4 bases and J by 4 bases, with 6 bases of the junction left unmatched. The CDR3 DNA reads TGCAGCGTTGGTGAAGGGGGCCTCACTGAAGCTTTCTTT. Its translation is CSVGEGGLTEAFF.

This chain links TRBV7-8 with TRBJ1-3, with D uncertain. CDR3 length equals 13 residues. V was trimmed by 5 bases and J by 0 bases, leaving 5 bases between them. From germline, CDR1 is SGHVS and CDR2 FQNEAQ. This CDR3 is CASSTASGNTIYF. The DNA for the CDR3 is TGTGCCAGCAGCACAGCCTCTGGAAACACCATATATTTT.

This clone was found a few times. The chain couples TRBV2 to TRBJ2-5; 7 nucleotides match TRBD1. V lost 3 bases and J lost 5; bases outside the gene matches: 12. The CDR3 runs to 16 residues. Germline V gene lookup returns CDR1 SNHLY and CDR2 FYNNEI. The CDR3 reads CASSDPLTGFGETQYF. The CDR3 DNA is TGTGCCAGCAGTGATCCCTTGACAGGGTTTGGGGAGACCCAGTACTTC.

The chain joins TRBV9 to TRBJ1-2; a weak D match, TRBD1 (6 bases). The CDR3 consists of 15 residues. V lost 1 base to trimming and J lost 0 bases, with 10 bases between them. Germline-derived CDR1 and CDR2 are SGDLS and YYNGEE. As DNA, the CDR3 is TGTGCCAGCAGCGTACAGGGGTCTGCTAACTATGGCTACACCTTC. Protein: CASSVQGSANYGYTF.

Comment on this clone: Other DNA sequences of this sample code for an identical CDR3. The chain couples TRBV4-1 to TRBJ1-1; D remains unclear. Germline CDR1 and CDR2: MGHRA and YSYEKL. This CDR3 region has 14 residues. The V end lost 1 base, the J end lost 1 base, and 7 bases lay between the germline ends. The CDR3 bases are TGCGCCAGCAGCCAAGTTCGGGGGAACACTGAAGCTTTCTTT. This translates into CASSQVRGNTEAFF.

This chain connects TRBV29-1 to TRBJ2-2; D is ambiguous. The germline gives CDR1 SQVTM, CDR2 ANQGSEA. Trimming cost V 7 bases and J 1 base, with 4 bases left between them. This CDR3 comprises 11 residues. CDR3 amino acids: CSGQNTGELFF. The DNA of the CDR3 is TGCAGCGGACAGAACACCGGGGAGCTGTTTTTT.

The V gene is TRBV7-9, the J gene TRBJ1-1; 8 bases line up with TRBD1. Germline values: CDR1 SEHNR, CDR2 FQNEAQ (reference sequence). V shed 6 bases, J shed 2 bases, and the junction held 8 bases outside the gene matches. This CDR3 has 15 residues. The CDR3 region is CASRTSTGANTEAFF. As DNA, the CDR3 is TGTGCCAGCAGAACATCGACAGGGGCCAACACTGAAGCTTTCTTT. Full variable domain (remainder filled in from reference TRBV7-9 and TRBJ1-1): DTGVSQNPRHKITKRGQNVTFRCDPISEHNRLYWYRQTLGQGPEFLTYFQNEAQLEKSRLLSDRFSAERPKGSFSTLEIQRTEQGDSAMYLCASRTSTGANTEAFFGQGTRLTVV.

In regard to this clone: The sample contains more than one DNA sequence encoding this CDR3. The chain's CDR3 is CASSLVGGGYTF. The CDR3 nucleotides are TGTGCCAGCAGCTTGGTTGGAGGTGGCTACACCTTC. The chain uses TRBV7-9 and TRBJ1-2; D not certain. CDR3 length equals 12 residues. Germline CDR1 reads SEHNR; CDR2 reads FQNEAQ (reference sequence). Deletions cut 3 bases from V and 7 bases from J, with 9 bases between.

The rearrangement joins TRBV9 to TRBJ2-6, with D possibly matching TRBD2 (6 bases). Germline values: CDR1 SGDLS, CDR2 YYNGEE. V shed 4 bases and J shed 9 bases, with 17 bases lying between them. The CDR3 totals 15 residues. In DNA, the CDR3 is TGTGCCAGCAGCACCCCGGGGGTTGAGGGCAACGTCCTGACTTTC. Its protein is CASSTPGVEGNVLTF.

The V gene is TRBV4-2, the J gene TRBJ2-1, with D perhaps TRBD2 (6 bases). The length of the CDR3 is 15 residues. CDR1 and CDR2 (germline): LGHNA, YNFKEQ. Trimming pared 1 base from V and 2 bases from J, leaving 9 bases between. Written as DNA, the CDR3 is TGTGCCAGCAGCCAAGGGCGGGGCACCTACAATGAGCAGTTCTTC. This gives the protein CASSQGRGTYNEQFF.

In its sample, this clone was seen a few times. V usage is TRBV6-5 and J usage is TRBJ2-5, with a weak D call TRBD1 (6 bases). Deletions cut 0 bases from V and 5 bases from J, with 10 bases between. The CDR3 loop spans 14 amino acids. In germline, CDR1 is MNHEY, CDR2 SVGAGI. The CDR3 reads CASSYSYRVETQYF. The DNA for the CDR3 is TGTGCCAGCAGTTACTCGTACAGGGTTGAGACCCAGTACTTC.

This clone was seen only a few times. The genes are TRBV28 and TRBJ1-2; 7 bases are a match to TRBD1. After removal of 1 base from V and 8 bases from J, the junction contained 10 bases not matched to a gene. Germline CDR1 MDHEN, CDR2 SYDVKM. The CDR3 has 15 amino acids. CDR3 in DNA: TGTGCCAGCAGTTTATCGCTTCAGGGGGAGTGGGGCTACACCTTC. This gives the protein CASSLSLQGEWGYTF.

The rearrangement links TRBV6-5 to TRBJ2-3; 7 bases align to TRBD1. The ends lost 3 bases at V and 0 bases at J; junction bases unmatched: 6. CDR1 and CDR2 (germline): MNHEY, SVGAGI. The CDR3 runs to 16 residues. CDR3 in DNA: TGTGCCAGCAGTTATCGTCAGACAGGGAGCACAGATACGCAGTATTTT. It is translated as CASSYRQTGSTDTQYF.

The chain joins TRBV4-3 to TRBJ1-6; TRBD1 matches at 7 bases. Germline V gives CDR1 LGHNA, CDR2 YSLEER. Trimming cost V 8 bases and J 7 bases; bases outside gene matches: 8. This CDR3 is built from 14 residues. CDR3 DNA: TGCGCCAGCGGCCTGACAGGGTACAATTCACCCCTCCACTTT. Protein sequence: CASGLTGYNSPLHF.

CDR3 bases: TGTGCCAGTACCGGAGGGACAGGGATTGAAAAACTGTTTTTT. This codes for CASTGGTGIEKLFF. The chain uses TRBV19 and TRBJ1-4, with 9 bases that match TRBD1. V shed 7 bases, J shed 7 bases, and the junction held 7 bases outside the gene matches. The CDR3 runs 14 residues. In germline, CDR1 is LNHDA, CDR2 SQIVND (reference sequence).

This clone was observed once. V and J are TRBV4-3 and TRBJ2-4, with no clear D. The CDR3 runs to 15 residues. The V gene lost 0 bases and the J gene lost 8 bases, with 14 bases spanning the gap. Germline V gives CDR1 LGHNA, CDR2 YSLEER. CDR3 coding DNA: TGCGCCAGCAGCCAAGATGTGAACAGAAGATACATTCAGTACTTC. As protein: CASSQDVNRRYIQYF.